These 27 T cell receptor beta chains originate from one sample sequenced in a study of control samples from healthy donors and cancer patients. This table comes from immunoSEQ multiplex PCR, and its TCRdb copy is limited to in-frame clones, with some not included. The data show approximately 110,000 clones, roughly 90% seen once. The source material was blood. The source of these receptors is a woman under 30 in good health.

The chain carries TRBV2 and TRBJ2-7; D unresolved. CDR1 is SNHLY, CDR2 FYNNEI, per germline. Trimming stripped 7 bases from V and 3 bases from J, with 16 bases between. The CDR3 is 14 residues long. The CDR3 region has the DNA TGTGCCAGCACATTAGCCCAAACGGTCTACGAGCAGTACTTC. Amino acids: CASTLAQTVYEQYF.

The DNA for the CDR3 is TGTGCCAGCAGTTACACGCTACTGACAGGGATCCAAGAGACCCAGTACTTC. Translated: CASSYTLLTGIQETQYF. V is TRBV6-2 or TRBV6-3 and J is TRBJ2-5; 7 positions match TRBD1. Germline CDR1 is MNHEY and CDR2 is SVGEGT. Trimming at V came to 2 bases and at J to 1 base, leaving 10 bases not matched to a gene. This CDR3 is built from 17 residues.

In regard to this clone: Other DNA variants within this sample encode the same CDR3. This chain links TRBV2 with TRBJ2-1; D is ambiguous. Germline lookup yields CDR1 SNHLY and CDR2 FYNNEI. The ends were cut back, 3 bases at V and 5 bases at J, with 2 bases in the middle. The CDR3 spans 11 residues. The CDR3 here is CASSEHNEQFF. The CDR3 nucleotides read TGTGCCAGCAGTGAGCACAATGAGCAGTTCTTC.

The chain carries TRBV19 and TRBJ2-7; perhaps TRBD1 as D (6 bases). Trimming removed 6 bases from V and 3 bases from J, with 21 bases in between. Germline V gives CDR1 LNHDA, CDR2 SQIVND (reference sequence). The CDR3 has 16 amino acids. In DNA, the CDR3 is TGTGCCAGTAGCCTTGACAGGCAAGACGTGAACTACGAGCAGTACTTC. Residues: CASSLDRQDVNYEQYF.

This rearrangement joins TRBV7-8 to TRBJ1-4; TRBD1 matches at 7 bases. The CDR3 has 16 residues. V gave up 6 bases and J gave up 8 bases; unmatched junction bases: 15. Germline CDR1 is SGHVS and CDR2 is FQNEAQ. The CDR3: CASRHGTAKGKEKLFF. The CDR3 region has the DNA TGTGCCAGCAGACATGGGACAGCTAAGGGGAAGGAAAAACTGTTTTTT.

The genes are TRBV20-1 and TRBJ2-1; unclear D gene. Germline lookup yields CDR1 DFQATT and CDR2 SNEGSKA (reference sequence). V was shortened by 6 bases and J by 5 bases, with 5 bases between the two germline ends. The CDR3 sequence is 10 residues long. The CDR3 spells CSAIHNEQFF. CDR3 in DNA: TGCAGTGCCATACACAATGAGCAGTTCTTC.

The rearrangement uses TRBV6-2 or TRBV6-3 and TRBJ1-4; D is undetermined. The CDR3 has 14 residues. The germline CDR1 and CDR2 sequences are MNHEY and SVGEGT. The V gene lost 5 bases and the J gene lost 2 bases, with 9 bases spanning the gap. The DNA of the CDR3 is TGTGCCAGCAGTAAAGGAGGGACTAATGAAAAACTGTTTTTT. Amino acid sequence: CASSKGGTNEKLFF.

The rearrangement uses TRBV27 and TRBJ1-2, with D possibly being TRBD1 (6 bases). The CDR3 is 14 amino acids. Germline V gene data show CDR1 as MNHEY and CDR2 as SMNVEV (reference sequence). Trimming took off 2 bases at V and 6 bases at J, with 13 bases between the two ends. The CDR3 region has the DNA TGTGCCAGCAGTTTACTCCCAGGGGCCAATGGCTACACCTTC. The encoded protein is CASSLLPGANGYTF.

The chain links TRBV7-8 to TRBJ1-6; TRBD1 matches 8 bases. CDR1 and CDR2 from the germline V gene are SGHVS and FQNEAQ. The CDR3 runs 20 residues. The V and J ends lost 4 bases and 0 bases, in that order; junction bases with no gene match: 14. DNA of the CDR3: TGTGCCAGCAGCTACCGGGACAGGCGGAGCGGGGGCTCCTATAATTCACCCCTCCACTTT. Translation: CASSYRDRRSGGSYNSPLHF.

The genes are TRBV14 and TRBJ2-2; a possible D gene is TRBD2 (5 bases). Germline CDR1 is SGHDN and CDR2 is FVKESK. This CDR3 is 15 amino acids long. Deletions cut 1 base from V and 1 base from J, with 7 bases between. The CDR3 DNA reads as TGTGCCAGCAGCCAAGTAGCGAGGAACACCGGGGAGCTGTTTTTT. This sequence encodes CASSQVARNTGELFF.

This clone was counted a single time. The chain uses TRBV11-2 and TRBJ2-2; the match to TRBD2 covers 7 bases. The germline V gene encodes CDR1 SGHAT and CDR2 FQNNGV. The CDR3 consists of 19 residues. The trim removed 5 bases at V and 4 bases at J, leaving 19 bases unmatched. CDR3: CASSLKPVAAGVITGELFF. The CDR3 bases are TGTGCCAGCAGCCTTAAACCCGTCGCGGCGGGAGTGATCACCGGGGAGCTGTTTTTT.

This clone was seen once. The V gene is TRBV18, the J gene TRBJ2-4; 11 bases agree with TRBD2. The ends lost 3 bases at V and 2 bases at J; junction bases unmatched: 3. The CDR3 extends over 16 amino acids. In germline, CDR1 is KGHSH, CDR2 LQKENI. CDR3 region: CASSPTSGSTKNIQYF. The CDR3 bases are TGTGCCAGCTCACCCACTAGCGGGAGTACCAAAAACATTCAGTACTTC.

The chain combines TRBV6-5 with TRBJ1-2, with 7 bases matching TRBD1. The V gene end was trimmed by 6 bases and the J gene end by 4 bases; junction bases not matched to a gene: 5. The CDR3 contains 13 residues. Germline values: CDR1 MNHEY, CDR2 SVGAGI. The DNA for the CDR3 is TGTGCCAGCAGACACCGGGACAGCTATGGCTACACCTTC. As protein: CASRHRDSYGYTF.

The J gene is TRBJ2-2, the V gene TRBV14; D remains unclear. This CDR3 has 12 residues. Germline V gene data show CDR1 as SGHDN and CDR2 as FVKESK. Trimming left V 6 bases short and J 1 base short, with 3 bases between. CDR3 coding DNA: TGTGCCAGCAGGCGGAACACCGGGGAGCTGTTTTTT. It specifies CASRRNTGELFF.

The J gene is TRBJ1-3, the V gene TRBV6-5; D is uncertain. Trimming shortened V by 5 bases and J by 1 base, and 12 bases separated the two germline ends. This CDR3 is built from 15 residues. Germline CDR1 reads MNHEY; CDR2 reads SVGAGI. The CDR3 sequence: CASSREPVSGNTIYF. The CDR3 bases are TGTGCCAGCAGTCGTGAACCGGTTTCTGGAAACACCATATATTTT.

J is TRBJ2-5 and V is TRBV24-1; possibly TRBD2 for D (5 bases). The CDR3 has 13 amino acids. Trimming shortened V by 3 bases and J by 2 bases, and 6 bases separated the two germline ends. CDR1 is KGHDR and CDR2 is SFDVKD in the germline V gene. CDR3 sequence reads: CATSDSGQETQYF. In DNA form, the CDR3 reads TGTGCCACCAGTGATAGCGGTCAAGAGACCCAGTACTTC.

This chain joins TRBV19 and TRBJ1-5; D remains ambiguous. CDR1 is LNHDA and CDR2 is SQIVND in the germline V gene (reference sequence). V was clipped by 6 bases and J by 0 bases, with 12 bases between them. This CDR3 spans 15 amino acids. The CDR3 reads CASRDQGYSNQPQHF. In nucleotides, the CDR3 is TGTGCCAGTAGAGACCAAGGGTATAGCAATCAGCCCCAGCATTTT. Variable domain in full (rest from reference TRBV19 and TRBJ1-5): DGGITQSPKYLFRKEGQNVTLSCEQNLNHDAMYWYRQDPGQGLRLIYYSQIVNDFQKGDIAEGYSVSREKKESFPLTVTSAQKNPTAFYLCASRDQGYSNQPQHFGDGTRLSIL.

CDR3 DNA sequence: TGTGCCAGCAGCTTAGGACGGGACTCCAAGACGGGCTCCTACGAGCAGTACTTC. It yields the protein CASSLGRDSKTGSYEQYF. V usage is TRBV7-8 and J usage is TRBJ2-7; tentative D call: TRBD2 (6 bases). Germline V gene lookup returns CDR1 SGHVS and CDR2 FQNEAQ. The V gene lost 1 base and the J gene lost 0 bases, with 19 bases spanning the gap. This CDR3 contains 18 residues. The whole variable domain, filled in from reference TRBV7-8 and TRBJ2-7, reads GAGVSQSPRYKVAKRGQDVALRCDPISGHVSLFWYQQALGQGPEFLTYFQNEAQLDKSGLPSDRFFAERPEGSVSTLKIQRTQQEDSAVYLCASSLGRDSKTGSYEQYFGPGTRLTVT.

CDR3 in DNA: TGTGCCAGCAGCCTCTACAGGGGGCCTAATGAAAAACTGTTTTTT. Its translation: CASSLYRGPNEKLFF. V is TRBV7-8 and J is TRBJ1-4, with 9 bases fitting TRBD1. Germline trimming cut 5 bases from V and 3 bases from J; bases unmatched to any gene: 4. The CDR3 is 15 amino acids. Germline V gives CDR1 SGHVS, CDR2 FQNEAQ.

V usage is TRBV6-5 and J usage is TRBJ2-7, with 10 bases aligning to TRBD1. Germline-derived CDR1 and CDR2 are MNHEY and SVGAGI. This CDR3 has 15 residues. Unmatched junction bases numbered 5, after V lost 2 bases and J lost 4 bases. The CDR3 protein is CASSYRDRGLYEQYF. Here the CDR3 DNA reads TGTGCCAGCAGTTACAGGGACAGGGGTCTTTACGAGCAGTACTTC.

Concerning this clone itself: Other DNA sequences in this specimen translate into the identical CDR3. The chain uses TRBV9 and TRBJ2-7, with 9 nucleotides matching TRBD1. Germline V lookup: CDR1 SGDLS, CDR2 YYNGEE. CDR3 length: 13 residues. The V and J ends lost 3 bases and 2 bases, in that order; junction bases with no gene match: 0. The CDR3 nucleotides read TGTGCCAGCAGCGGACAGGGGGCCTACGAGCAGTACTTC. This encodes CASSGQGAYEQYF.

The CDR3 DNA reads as TGTGCCAGCAGCTTAATCACAGGGGGCTACACCGGGGAGCTGTTTTTT. It yields the protein CASSLITGGYTGELFF. The chain has TRBV7-8 and TRBJ2-2; 9 bases agree with TRBD1. This CDR3 region has 16 residues. Unmatched junction bases numbered 4, after V lost 2 bases and J lost 3 bases. CDR1 is SGHVS, CDR2 FQNEAQ, per germline.

This clone is a singleton in its sample. The genes are TRBV28 and TRBJ2-3; 12 nucleotides match TRBD1. The CDR3 runs 15 residues. V gave up 5 bases and J gave up 7 bases; unmatched junction bases: 7. Looked up from germline, CDR1 is MDHEN and CDR2 is SYDVKM. CDR3 in DNA: TGTGCCAGCAGTCCAGGGGGACAGGGGGCTAATACGCAGTATTTT. This encodes CASSPGGQGANTQYF.

V and J are TRBV27 and TRBJ2-7, with TRBD1 identical over 11 bases. Per germline, CDR1 MNHEY and CDR2 SMNVEV (reference sequence). CDR3 size: 14 residues. J gave up 9 bases and V 6 bases, and 10 bases lay outside the gene matches. The CDR3 sequence is CASSERTGGWGQYF. The DNA of the CDR3 is TGTGCCAGCAGCGAAAGGACAGGGGGCTGGGGGCAGTACTTC.

The chain is built from TRBV7-3 and TRBJ1-2; TRBD1 agrees at 7 bases. With V trimmed by 7 bases and J by 1 base, 6 bases remained unmatched. The CDR3 contains 14 residues. The germline V gene encodes CDR1 SGHTA and CDR2 FQGTGA. This CDR3 reads CASNQGGNNYGYTF. The DNA of the CDR3 is TGTGCCAGCAATCAGGGGGGCAATAACTATGGCTACACCTTC.

This clone was picked up one time. The rearrangement joins TRBV5-6 to TRBJ2-7; unclear D gene. The CDR3 covers 14 residues. CDR1 and CDR2 (germline): SGHDT, YYEEEE. Trimming removed 2 bases from V and 3 bases from J, with 12 bases in between. CDR3 DNA: TGTGCCAGCAGCTTTAGACACGAAGACTACGAGCAGTACTTC. This encodes CASSFRHEDYEQYF.

This clone was seen just once. This chain connects TRBV27 to TRBJ2-7; TRBD2 aligns across 9 bases. After removal of 6 bases from V and 0 bases from J, the junction contained 3 bases not matched to a gene. Germline CDR1 is MNHEY and CDR2 is SMNVEV (reference sequence). CDR3 size: 14 residues. The CDR3 reads CASSLSGSSYEQYF. CDR3 in DNA: TGTGCCAGCAGCCTTAGCGGGAGCTCCTACGAGCAGTACTTC.